The present entry profiles one T cell receptor (beta chain) with its context. This sample was taken from a study of T cell changes during pregnancy in multiple sclerosis. The germline gives CDR1 SNHLY, CDR2 FYNNEI. Trimming at V came to 7 bases and at J to 1 base, leaving 8 bases not matched to a gene. This CDR3 spans 16 amino acids. Only in-frame clones appear in the TCRdb table, and some are missing; sequencing was by immunoSEQ multiplex PCR. This table holds almost 25,000 clones, 88% found once. This receptor was taken from a female donor in good health, enrolled as a control in a pregnancy study. The input for sequencing was CD4+ T cells from peripheral blood mononuclear cells, taken in the first trimester of pregnancy. The chain has TRBV2 and TRBJ1-5; 9 bases line up with TRBD1. The CDR3 region is CASKDRGRGSNQPQHF. In DNA, the CDR3 is TGTGCCAGCAAGGACAGGGGTAGGGGGAGCAATCAGCCCCAGCATTTT. The full variable domain, in which reference TRBV2 and TRBJ1-5 provide the parts outside the CDR3, is EPEVTQTPSHQVTQMGQEVILRCVPISNHLYFYWYRQILGQKVEFLVSFYNNEISEKSEIFDDQFSVERPDGSNFTLKIRSTKLEDSAMYFCASKDRGRGSNQPQHFGDGTRLSIL.